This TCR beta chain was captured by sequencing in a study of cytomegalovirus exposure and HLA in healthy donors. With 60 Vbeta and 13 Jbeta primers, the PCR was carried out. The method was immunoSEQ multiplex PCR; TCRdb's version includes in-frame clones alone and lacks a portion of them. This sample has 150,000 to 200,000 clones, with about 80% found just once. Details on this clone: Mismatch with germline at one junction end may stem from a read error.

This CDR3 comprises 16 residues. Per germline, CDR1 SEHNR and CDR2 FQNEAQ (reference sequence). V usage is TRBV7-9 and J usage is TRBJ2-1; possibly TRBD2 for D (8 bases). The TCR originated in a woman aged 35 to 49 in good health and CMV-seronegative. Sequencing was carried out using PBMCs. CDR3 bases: TGTTCCAGCAGCTTAGGGGGCGGGGGGACCTACAATGAGCAGTTCTTC. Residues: CSSSLGGGGTYNEQFF. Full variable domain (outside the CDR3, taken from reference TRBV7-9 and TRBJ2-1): DTGVSQNPRHKITKRGQNVTFRCDPISEHNRLYWYRQTLGQGPEFLTYFQNEAQLEKSRLLSDRFSAERPKGSFSTLEIQRTEQGDSAMYLCSSSLGGGGTYNEQFFGPGTRLTVL.